This TCR beta chain originates from a study of T cells in Graves' hyperthyroidism and ophthalmopathy. Findings of the study overall: Model-based prediction identified ophthalmopathy a median around 6.7 months prior to its onset.

TCR beta CDR3 regions were amplified from RNA transcripts. In the first-round RT-PCR of the TCR CDR3, the HTBI primer set was used. TCRdb reanalysed the multiplex PCR reads using MiXCR and keeps one entry per CDR3 protein. Here the sample spans a few hundred thousand distinct CDR3 sequences, 15% to 18% being singletons. The germline V gene encodes CDR1 MNHNS and CDR2 SASEGT. This CDR3 is built from 16 residues. Trimming cost V 6 bases and J 6 bases; bases outside gene matches: 16. There are a few counts of this clonotype. The antigen is undetermined. Stable hyperthyroidism: no ophthalmopathy progression over 18 months of follow-up.

The TCR was taken from a woman aged 30 to 39 with Graves' hyperthyroidism. The chain employs TRBV6-1 and TRBJ1-2, with 7 bases that match TRBD1. Sequencing used blood. The CDR3 region is CASRTPQGPMIDGYTF. Here the CDR3 DNA reads TGTGCCAGCAGGACACCACAGGGGCCGATGATCGATGGCTACACCTTC.